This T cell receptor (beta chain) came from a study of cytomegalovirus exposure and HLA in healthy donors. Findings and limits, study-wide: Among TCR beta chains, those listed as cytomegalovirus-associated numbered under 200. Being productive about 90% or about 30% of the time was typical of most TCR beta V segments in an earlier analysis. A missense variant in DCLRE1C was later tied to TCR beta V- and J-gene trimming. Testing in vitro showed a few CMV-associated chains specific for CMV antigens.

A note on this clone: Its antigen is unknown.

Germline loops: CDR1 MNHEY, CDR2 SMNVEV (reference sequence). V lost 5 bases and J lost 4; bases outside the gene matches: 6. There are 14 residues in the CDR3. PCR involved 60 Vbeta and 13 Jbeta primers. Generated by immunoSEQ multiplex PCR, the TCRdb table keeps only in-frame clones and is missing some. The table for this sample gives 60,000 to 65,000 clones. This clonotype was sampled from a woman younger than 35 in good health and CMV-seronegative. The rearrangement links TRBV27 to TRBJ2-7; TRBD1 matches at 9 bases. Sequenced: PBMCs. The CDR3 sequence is CASSGQGSRYEQYF. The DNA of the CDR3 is TGTGCCAGCAGTGGACAGGGGTCACGGTACGAGCAGTACTTC.